The next 25 T cell receptor beta chains were all read from a single sample in a study of early stage breast cancer tumors. TCRdb keeps only in-frame clones here, not all; method: immunoSEQ multiplex PCR. The sample carries more than 55,000 clones, about three quarters recorded once. Sequences were obtained from blood. The receptors derive from a person aged 30 to 40 with breast cancer.

This clone was counted once. V usage is TRBV19 and J usage is TRBJ2-5; D perhaps matches TRBD1 (5 bases). Germline values: CDR1 LNHDA, CDR2 SQIVND (reference sequence). V shed 3 bases and J shed 4 bases, with 12 bases lying between them. The CDR3 sequence is 14 residues long. CDR3 sequence (DNA): TGTGCCAGTAGTATCCAGACAGTAGGAGAGACCCAGTACTTC. Translated: CASSIQTVGETQYF. The variable domain in full, completed from reference TRBV19 and TRBJ2-5, reads DGGITQSPKYLFRKEGQNVTLSCEQNLNHDAMYWYRQDPGQGLRLIYYSQIVNDFQKGDIAEGYSVSREKKESFPLTVTSAQKNPTAFYLCASSIQTVGETQYFGPGTRLLVL.

The chain uses TRBV29-1 and TRBJ1-2, with D uncertain. The germline V gene encodes CDR1 SQVTM and CDR2 ANQGSEA. Trimming cost V 4 bases and J 6 bases, with 3 bases left between them. The CDR3 has 9 amino acids. This CDR3 reads CSVVDGYTF. In nucleotides, the CDR3 is TGCAGCGTTGTCGATGGCTACACCTTC.

The chain carries TRBV30 and TRBJ2-3; 7 bases align to TRBD2. This CDR3 has 13 residues. CDR1 and CDR2 (germline): GTSNPN, SVGIG (reference sequence). After removal of 2 bases from V and 5 bases from J, the junction contained 4 bases not matched to a gene. This chain's CDR3 is CAWSLRERDTQYF. CDR3 nucleotides: TGTGCCTGGAGTCTGCGGGAGCGAGATACGCAGTATTTT. Drawing the rest from reference TRBV30 and TRBJ2-3, the complete variable domain is SQTIHQWPATLVQPVGSPLSLECTVEGTSNPNLYWYRQAAGRGLQLLFYSVGIGQISSEVPQNLSASRPQDRQFILSSKKLLLSDSGFYLCAWSLRERDTQYFGPGTRLTVL.

V usage is TRBV11-2 and J usage is TRBJ1-1, with D uncertain. There are 13 residues in the CDR3. Trimming took 6 bases from V and 0 from J, leaving 8 bases between them. Germline CDR1 SGHAT, CDR2 FQNNGV. The CDR3 sequence: CASSTDMNTEAFF. CDR3 in DNA: TGTGCCAGCAGTACCGACATGAACACTGAAGCTTTCTTT. The entire variable domain, with the rest obtained from reference TRBV11-2 and TRBJ1-1, is as follows: EAGVAQSPRYKIIEKRQSVAFWCNPISGHATLYWYQQILGQGPKLLIQFQNNGVVDDSQLPKDRFSAERLKGVDSTLKIQPAKLEDSAVYLCASSTDMNTEAFFGQGTRLTVV.

The J gene is TRBJ1-1, the V gene TRBV10-2, with D perhaps matching TRBD1 (5 bases). CDR1 is WSHSY, CDR2 SAAADI, per germline. The CDR3 is made up of 12 amino acids. Trimming removed 10 bases at V and 8 bases at J, with 17 bases between. The CDR3 DNA reads as TGCGCCACAGGGAGTTCCGGGCCAGAAGCTTTCTTT. Protein product: CATGSSGPEAFF.

Only a few counts were recorded for this clone. CDR3 DNA: TGTGCCAGTAGTATAGCAGCGGACACCACCACAGATACGCAGTATTTT. As protein: CASSIAADTTTDTQYF. The chain links TRBV19 to TRBJ2-3; possibly TRBD1 or TRBD2 for D (5 bases each). CDR1 and CDR2 from the germline V gene are LNHDA and SQIVND (reference sequence). V dropped 1 base and J dropped 2 bases, with 13 bases sitting between them. There are 16 residues in the CDR3.

The genes are TRBV30 and TRBJ1-3; D gene unclear. Germline CDR1 GTSNPN, CDR2 SVGIG (reference sequence). This CDR3 spans 14 amino acids. V was clipped by 3 bases and J by 1 base, with 10 bases between them. CDR3 sequence: CAWSLVSSGNTIYF. Here the CDR3 DNA reads TGTGCCTGGAGCCTAGTAAGTTCTGGAAACACCATATATTTT.

The chain uses TRBV10-1 and TRBJ2-7; tentative D call: TRBD2 (5 bases). The CDR3 sequence is 13 residues long. Germline V gives CDR1 WNHNN, CDR2 SYGVQD (reference sequence). Between the trimmed V and J ends, which lost 4 bases and 2 bases, there was a span of 9 bases. The CDR3, as DNA: TGCGCCAGCAGTGTTGAGGGAACCTACGAGCAGTACTTC. It translates to CASSVEGTYEQYF.

The genes are TRBV6-1 and TRBJ2-7; perhaps D is TRBD1 or TRBD2 (5 bases each). The V gene's germline CDR1 is MNHNS and CDR2 SASEGT. The CDR3 length is 15 residues. V shed 7 bases and J shed 3 bases, with 19 bases lying between them. The CDR3 loop reads CASKGSFGTVYEQYF. Here the CDR3 DNA reads TGTGCCAGCAAGGGATCCTTCGGGACGGTCTACGAGCAGTACTTC.

The chain employs TRBV28 and TRBJ2-7; TRBD2 aligns across 10 bases. V gave up 6 bases and J gave up 0 bases; unmatched junction bases: 5. Germline-derived CDR1 and CDR2 are MDHEN and SYDVKM. The CDR3 runs to 15 residues. The CDR3: CASRSAGGSSYEQYF. CDR3 nucleotide sequence: TGTGCCAGCAGATCAGCGGGAGGGAGCTCCTACGAGCAGTACTTC.

This clone was observed once. The V gene is TRBV2, the J gene TRBJ2-2; 16 bases agree with TRBD2. Trimming took 6 bases from V and 1 from J; bases not matched to a gene: 5. This CDR3 is built from 18 residues. The V gene's germline CDR1 is SNHLY and CDR2 FYNNEI. The CDR3 region is CASRGTSGRAWNTGELFF. The CDR3 DNA reads as TGTGCCAGCAGGGGGACTAGCGGGAGGGCTTGGAACACCGGGGAGCTGTTTTTT. The full variable domain, completed using reference TRBV2 and TRBJ2-2, is EPEVTQTPSHQVTQMGQEVILRCVPISNHLYFYWYRQILGQKVEFLVSFYNNEISEKSEIFDDQFSVERPDGSNFTLKIRSTKLEDSAMYFCASRGTSGRAWNTGELFFGEGSRLTVL.

V usage is TRBV5-6 and J usage is TRBJ2-7, with D possibly TRBD1 on 5 matching bases. The CDR3 has 14 residues. The V end lost 6 bases, the J end lost 1 base, and 14 bases lay between the germline ends. Germline V lookup: CDR1 SGHDT, CDR2 YYEEEE. CDR3 nucleotides: TGTGCCAGCACCAATCCCGACAGATCCTACGAGCAGTACTTC. This gives the protein CASTNPDRSYEQYF.

The V call is TRBV9, the J call TRBJ1-2; 8 nucleotides match TRBD1. Trimming removed 2 bases from V and 4 bases from J; junction bases left unmatched: 22. Germline values: CDR1 SGDLS, CDR2 YYNGEE. CDR3 length: 20 amino acids. This chain's CDR3 is CASSVSSGQAPPAGFYGYTF. In nucleotides, the CDR3 is TGTGCCAGCAGCGTCTCCTCGGGACAGGCCCCGCCGGCAGGATTCTATGGCTACACCTTC.

The rearrangement joins TRBV11-2 to TRBJ2-7, with TRBD2 matching 15 bases. This CDR3 region has 17 residues. Germline CDR1 and CDR2: SGHAT and FQNNGV. V was pared by 0 bases and J by 6 bases, with 6 bases of the junction left unmatched. CDR3 sequence (DNA): TGTGCCAGCAGCTTAGACTCCGGGACTAGCGGGAGGTCCGAGCAGTACTTC. Encoded protein: CASSLDSGTSGRSEQYF.

The table lists this clone with a few counts. The chain has TRBV6-5 and TRBJ2-4; D may be TRBD1 (5 bases). The CDR3 is 15 amino acids. V lost 7 bases and J 0 bases, leaving 13 bases between the germline ends. Per the germline V gene, CDR1 is MNHEY and CDR2 is SVGAGI. CDR3 region: CASTEITGAKNIQYF. As DNA, the CDR3 is TGTGCCAGCACCGAAATCACAGGAGCCAAAAACATTCAGTACTTC.

The rearrangement uses TRBV6-6 and TRBJ2-7; possibly TRBD1 for D (6 bases). Trimming took 5 bases from V and 4 from J, leaving 15 bases between them. CDR3 length: 14 amino acids. Germline V CDR1 and CDR2: MNHNY, SVGAGI (reference sequence). The CDR3 loop reads CASSRTRDIYEQYF. CDR3 bases: TGTGCCAGCAGTCGAACCCGGGACATTTACGAGCAGTACTTC.

V gene TRBV5-4 combines with J gene TRBJ2-1; possibly TRBD2 for D (5 bases). V lost 2 bases and J lost 0, with 6 bases in between. This CDR3 contains 14 residues. Per the germline V gene, CDR1 is SGHNT and CDR2 is YYREEE (reference sequence). In nucleotides, the CDR3 is TGTGCCAGCAGCTTAGCGGTCTCCTACAATGAGCAGTTCTTC. Translating gives CASSLAVSYNEQFF.

The chain uses TRBV6-5 and TRBJ1-1; a possible D gene is TRBD1 (6 bases). Trimming stripped 6 bases from V and 1 base from J, with 12 bases between. The CDR3 sequence is 14 residues long. From germline, CDR1 is MNHEY and CDR2 SVGAGI. The CDR3 region is CASRPGVQNTEAFF. DNA for the CDR3: TGTGCCAGCAGACCAGGGGTGCAGAACACTGAAGCTTTCTTT.

The chain uses TRBV30 and TRBJ2-2; no reliable D call. Germline lookup yields CDR1 GTSNPN and CDR2 SVGIG (reference sequence). The length of the CDR3 is 14 residues. The germline V and J ends were trimmed by 4 bases and 0 bases, with 9 bases remaining between them. The CDR3 DNA follows: TGTGCCTGGAACTGGGTTCCGAACACCGGGGAGCTGTTTTTT. Translation gives CAWNWVPNTGELFF. Full variable domain (missing parts from reference TRBV30 and TRBJ2-2): SQTIHQWPATLVQPVGSPLSLECTVEGTSNPNLYWYRQAAGRGLQLLFYSVGIGQISSEVPQNLSASRPQDRQFILSSKKLLLSDSGFYLCAWNWVPNTGELFFGEGSRLTVL.

V and J are TRBV9 and TRBJ2-3, with D possibly being TRBD2 (5 bases). The CDR3 totals 14 residues. Trimming cost V 0 bases and J 8 bases, with 13 bases left between them. Germline V gene sequence: CDR1 SGDLS, CDR2 YYNGEE. CDR3 amino acids: CASSVGGLEGTQYF. The CDR3 DNA is TGTGCCAGCAGCGTAGGAGGACTCGAGGGTACGCAGTATTTT.

The chain combines TRBV30 with TRBJ2-6; D uncertain. In germline, CDR1 is GTSNPN, CDR2 SVGIG (reference sequence). Trimming removed 3 bases from V and 1 base from J, with 4 bases in between. The CDR3 contains 13 residues. The CDR3: CAWSFSGANVLTF. The CDR3 coding sequence is TGTGCCTGGAGCTTTTCTGGGGCCAACGTCCTGACTTTC.

V usage is TRBV4-1 and J usage is TRBJ1-5; D unclear. The CDR3 has 16 amino acids. CDR1 and CDR2 from the germline V gene are MGHRA and YSYEKL. The ends were cut back, 0 bases at V and 4 bases at J, with 13 bases in the middle. CDR3 amino acids: CASSQDYIVRNQPQHF. The CDR3 coding sequence is TGCGCCAGCAGCCAAGACTACATCGTCCGGAATCAGCCCCAGCATTTT.

The V gene is TRBV18, the J gene TRBJ1-5; no definite D call. This CDR3 contains 14 residues. The V end was cut by 3 bases, the J end by 1 base, with 7 bases between. CDR1 is KGHSH, CDR2 LQKENI, per germline. CDR3 in amino acids: CASSPGLSNQPQHF. CDR3 coding DNA: TGTGCCAGCTCACCGGGTTTGAGCAATCAGCCCCAGCATTTT.

The chain is built from TRBV14 and TRBJ2-1, with TRBD2 matching 12 bases. Trimming cost V 5 bases and J 7 bases; bases outside gene matches: 12. Germline V CDR1 and CDR2: SGHDN, FVKESK. The CDR3 is 17 residues long. CDR3 protein: CASSEVVQTSGSNEQFF. In nucleotides, the CDR3 is TGTGCCAGCAGCGAAGTAGTGCAGACTAGCGGGAGTAATGAGCAGTTCTTC. Drawing the rest from reference TRBV14 and TRBJ2-1, the complete variable domain is EAGVTQFPSHSVIEKGQTVTLRCDPISGHDNLYWYRRVMGKEIKFLLHFVKESKQDESGMPNNRFLAERTGGTYSTLKVQPAELEDSGVYFCASSEVVQTSGSNEQFFGPGTRLTVL.

This chain joins TRBV19 and TRBJ2-5; D may be TRBD1 (5 bases). With 3 bases removed from V and 2 bases from J, the gap between germline ends came to 10 bases. Germline V gene sequence: CDR1 LNHDA, CDR2 SQIVND (reference sequence). The CDR3 is made up of 14 amino acids. The CDR3 here is CASSISDSQETQYF. In DNA, the CDR3 is TGTGCCAGTAGTATCTCCGACAGTCAAGAGACCCAGTACTTC.